The clone carrying this TCR beta chain was counted ten times or more. This record comes from a study of blood T cell repertoires in COVID-19. Study details: From the United States, Italy and Spain came samples of acute and convalescent COVID-19.

Per the original data handling: Nucleated cell number was recorded as an estimate derived from reference gene primer amplification. The data were produced by immunoSEQ multiplex PCR, yet TCRdb's version contains in-frame clones alone and is incomplete. V and J calls and clone size are copied from that table; D and trimming were computed from the DNA. Of around 100,000 clones listed, less than 85% are singletons. Specimen: peripheral blood. This sequence originates from a man in his sixties or seventies with active or convalescent COVID-19.

The CDR3 DNA sequence: TGTGCCAGCAGCTTGAATGCGGGTTTGGGTAATTCACCCCTCCACTTT. This encodes CASSLNAGLGNSPLHF. The rearrangement uses TRBV7-9 and TRBJ1-6, with D unclear. This CDR3 comprises 16 residues. Germline lookup yields CDR1 SEHNR and CDR2 FQNEAQ (reference sequence). V lost 3 bases and J lost 6, with 15 bases in between.